The 28 T cell receptor beta chains below were found in one sample sequenced in a study of blood T cell repertoires in COVID-19. Only in-frame clones appear in the TCRdb table, and some are missing; sequencing was by immunoSEQ multiplex PCR. The sample gives about 93,000 clones, about nine tenths of which show up once; roughly 1.5% is in the top ten. The material sequenced was peripheral blood. The receptors originated from a human donor with active COVID-19. The donor label of this sample is uncertain.

The chain combines TRBV19 with TRBJ2-5, with D possibly being TRBD2 (6 bases). CDR3 length equals 13 residues. Trimming cost V 6 bases and J 5 bases, with 13 bases left between them. The germline CDR1 and CDR2 sequences are LNHDA and SQIVND (reference sequence). CDR3 amino acids: CASREGSGETQYF. DNA for the CDR3: TGTGCCAGTAGGGAGGGTTCGGGGGAGACCCAGTACTTC.

The chain links TRBV7-6 to TRBJ2-7; perhaps TRBD2 as D (6 bases). Germline V gives CDR1 SGHVS, CDR2 FNYEAQ. The CDR3 runs to 15 residues. Trimming stripped 1 base from V and 2 bases from J, with 12 bases between. CDR3 amino acids: CASSLGRDGPYEQYF. The CDR3 DNA is TGTGCCAGCAGCTTAGGGAGGGACGGACCCTACGAGCAGTACTTC.

Points on this clone: Compared with germline, one end of the junction differs, possibly owing to a read error. The genes are TRBV7-7 and TRBJ2-3, with 14 bases lining up with TRBD2. Germline V gene data show CDR1 as SSHAT and CDR2 as FNYEAQ (reference sequence). The CDR3 is 17 residues long. The CDR3 nucleotides are TGTGCTAGCAGCTTAGGACTAGCGGGGGGCCGTGTAGATACGCAGTATTTT. The encoded protein is CASSLGLAGGRVDTQYF.

The chain has TRBV5-1 and TRBJ2-1; a weak D match, TRBD1 (6 bases). CDR3 length: 16 amino acids. In germline, CDR1 is SGHRS, CDR2 YFSETQ. V shed 0 bases and J shed 4 bases, with 14 bases lying between them. In nucleotides, the CDR3 is TGCGCCAGCAGCTTGGCTGGACAGACAAAATACAATGAGCAGTTCTTC. It specifies CASSLAGQTKYNEQFF.

The gene calls are TRBV5-1 and TRBJ1-1; TRBD1 is a possible D gene (6 bases). Looked up from germline, CDR1 is SGHRS and CDR2 is YFSETQ. The CDR3 has 16 residues. V shed 4 bases and J shed 3 bases, with 19 bases lying between them. CDR3 sequence: CASSLVATAGDTEAFF. CDR3 DNA sequence: TGCGCCAGCAGCCTCGTGGCCACGGCAGGGGACACTGAAGCTTTCTTT.

The chain carries TRBV5-6 and TRBJ2-1; 9 nucleotides agree with TRBD1. CDR1 and CDR2 from the germline V gene are SGHDT and YYEEEE. V lost 3 bases, J lost 3 bases, and 10 bases stayed unmatched. The CDR3 extends over 17 amino acids. The CDR3 region has the DNA TGTGCCAGCAGCTCGGTGGGACAGGGAAAAAGCTACAATGAGCAGTTCTTC. This gives the protein CASSSVGQGKSYNEQFF. The variable domain in full, with the rest retrieved from reference TRBV5-6 and TRBJ2-1, is DAGVTQSPTHLIKTRGQQVTLRCSPKSGHDTVSWYQQALGQGPQFIFQYYEEEERQRGNFPDRFSGHQFPNYSSELNVNALLLGDSALYLCASSSVGQGKSYNEQFFGPGTRLTVL.

The chain joins TRBV19 to TRBJ1-3; TRBD1 aligns across 8 bases. Germline values: CDR1 LNHDA, CDR2 SQIVND (reference sequence). The CDR3 has 14 residues. V trimming: 10 bases; J trimming: 4 bases; junction bases outside the gene matches: 9. Here the CDR3 reads CATTDREVGNTIYF. DNA of the CDR3: TGTGCCACCACGGACAGGGAGGTCGGAAACACCATATATTTT.

The chain couples TRBV19 to TRBJ2-3, with 7 bases identical to TRBD2. Trimming took 3 bases from V and 1 from J; bases not matched to a gene: 1. Germline V gene lookup returns CDR1 LNHDA and CDR2 SQIVND (reference sequence). CDR3 size: 14 residues. This chain's CDR3 is CASSMSGGTDTQYF. Here the CDR3 DNA reads TGTGCCAGTAGTATGAGCGGGGGCACAGATACGCAGTATTTT.

The chain employs TRBV7-2 and TRBJ2-3; 11 nucleotides match TRBD2. V shed 5 bases, J shed 8 bases, and the junction held 12 bases outside the gene matches. Germline values: CDR1 SGHTA, CDR2 FQGNSA. There are 16 residues in the CDR3. In DNA, the CDR3 is TGTGCCAGCAGCCTAGGACTAGCGGGCCCGTGGGCTACGCAGTATTTT. Protein product: CASSLGLAGPWATQYF.

The rearrangement joins TRBV7-2 to TRBJ1-5, with a possible D match to TRBD1 (5 bases). Germline CDR1 is SGHTA and CDR2 is FQGNSA. V dropped 5 bases and J dropped 2 bases, with 10 bases sitting between them. The CDR3 extends over 14 amino acids. The CDR3 here is CASSTRGGNQPQHF. The CDR3 region has the DNA TGTGCCAGCAGCACCCGGGGGGGCAATCAGCCCCAGCATTTT.

V and J are TRBV7-9 and TRBJ1-1; D gene ambiguous. Germline lookup yields CDR1 SEHNR and CDR2 FQNEAQ (reference sequence). Trimming pared 2 bases from V and 2 bases from J, leaving 12 bases between. CDR3 length: 15 amino acids. DNA for the CDR3: TGTGCCAGCAGCTTACCGAACAGCCTTAACACTGAAGCTTTCTTT. It codes for CASSLPNSLNTEAFF.

The V gene is TRBV6-5, the J gene TRBJ2-1; TRBD2 agrees at 13 bases. V dropped 0 bases and J dropped 9; count of bases not matched to a gene: 5. The CDR3 consists of 16 residues. CDR1 is MNHEY and CDR2 is SVGAGI in the germline V gene. As DNA, the CDR3 is TGTGCCAGCAGTTACTCACTAGCGGGGGGGCACCGTGAGCAGTTCTTC. Translated: CASSYSLAGGHREQFF.

The genes are TRBV3-1 (or the pseudogene TRBV3-2) and TRBJ2-1; D gene ambiguous. Trimming removed 4 bases from V and 0 bases from J, with 4 bases in between. CDR3 length: 13 amino acids. CDR1 and CDR2 from the germline V gene are LGHDT and YNNKEL (reference sequence). The CDR3 DNA is TGTGCCAGCAGCCCTACCTCCTACAATGAGCAGTTCTTC. Protein sequence: CASSPTSYNEQFF.

The DNA for the CDR3 is TGTGCCAGCTCACGCCGGGGACAGGGGGCCGTCCAGCCCCAGCATTTT. It encodes CASSRRGQGAVQPQHF. The chain carries TRBV18 and TRBJ1-5, with 12 bases aligning to TRBD1. Losses at the gene ends were 4 bases for V and 7 bases for J; bases not matched to a gene: 8. Germline CDR1 reads KGHSH; CDR2 reads LQKENI. This CDR3 has 16 residues.

Ten or more counts support this clone. The CDR3 DNA reads TGTGCCAGCAGCCCCCTGGGGGGAGGAGGGGGCGCGGATCAGCCCCAGCATTTT. It specifies CASSPLGGGGGADQPQHF. The chain is built from TRBV7-9 and TRBJ1-5; 7 bases align to TRBD1. Trimming at V came to 5 bases and at J to 5 bases, leaving 18 bases not matched to a gene. Germline CDR1 reads SEHNR; CDR2 reads FQNEAQ (reference sequence). The CDR3 runs 18 residues.

This clone was recorded only once. The chain recombines TRBV7-9 with TRBJ1-1; D gene unclear. Germline CDR1 reads SEHNR; CDR2 reads FQNEAQ (reference sequence). V shed 0 bases and J shed 1 base, with 3 bases lying between them. CDR3 length: 13 residues. The CDR3 loop is CASSLAGNTEAFF. In DNA form, the CDR3 reads TGTGCCAGCAGCTTAGCCGGGAACACTGAAGCTTTCTTT. The whole variable domain, filled in from reference TRBV7-9 and TRBJ1-1, reads DTGVSQNPRHKITKRGQNVTFRCDPISEHNRLYWYRQTLGQGPEFLTYFQNEAQLEKSRLLSDRFSAERPKGSFSTLEIQRTEQGDSAMYLCASSLAGNTEAFFGQGTRLTVV.

This clone appeared once. The chain recombines TRBV20-1 with TRBJ1-5; 8 nucleotides line up with TRBD1. V was pared by 5 bases and J by 5 bases, with 11 bases of the junction left unmatched. The length of the CDR3 is 15 residues. Germline lookup yields CDR1 DFQATT and CDR2 SNEGSKA (reference sequence). CDR3 coding DNA: TGCAGTGCTTGTGCTCCAGGGGGCATGGATCAGCCCCAGCATTTT. It specifies CSACAPGGMDQPQHF.

V gene TRBV18 combines with J gene TRBJ2-3, with a tentative D call TRBD2 (6 bases). Germline V gene lookup returns CDR1 KGHSH and CDR2 LQKENI. This CDR3 has 14 amino acids. Trimming took off 3 bases at V and 6 bases at J, with 13 bases between the two ends. The CDR3 DNA reads as TGTGCCAGCTCACCTAGCGGCCTCGCGGATACGCAGTATTTT. Translating it yields CASSPSGLADTQYF. Full variable domain (remainder filled in from reference TRBV18 and TRBJ2-3): NAGVMQNPRHLVRRRGQEARLRCSPMKGHSHVYWYRQLPEEGLKFMVYLQKENIIDESGMPKERFSAEFPKEGPSILRIQQVVRGDSAAYFCASSPSGLADTQYFGPGTRLTVL.

The chain carries TRBV5-1 and TRBJ2-5; TRBD1 might be the D (5 bases). Germline-derived CDR1 and CDR2 are SGHRS and YFSETQ. Between the trimmed V and J ends, which lost 0 bases and 0 bases, there was a span of 9 bases. CDR3 length equals 15 residues. As DNA, the CDR3 is TGCGCCAGCAGCTTGGAGGGGTCGTACCAAGAGACCCAGTACTTC. Its translation: CASSLEGSYQETQYF. The full variable domain, with the rest looked up from reference TRBV5-1 and TRBJ2-5, is KAGVTQTPRYLIKTRGQQVTLSCSPISGHRSVSWYQQTPGQGLQFLFEYFSETQRNKGNFPGRFSGRQFSNSRSEMNVSTLELGDSALYLCASSLEGSYQETQYFGPGTRLLVL.

The V gene is TRBV5-1, the J gene TRBJ2-5; D is ambiguous. This CDR3 region has 14 residues. Germline V lookup: CDR1 SGHRS, CDR2 YFSETQ. V was pared by 0 bases and J by 4 bases, with 10 bases between. The CDR3 reads CASSLATRGETQYF. CDR3 sequence (DNA): TGCGCCAGCAGCTTGGCCACTCGTGGAGAGACCCAGTACTTC.

With regard to this clone: Relative to the germline gene, one junction end is altered; a read error may explain this. The chain is built from TRBV14 and TRBJ1-4; TRBD1 is a possible D gene (6 bases). CDR1 and CDR2 (germline): SGHDN, FVKESK. The CDR3 is 15 amino acids. CDR3 coding DNA: TGTGCCAGCAACCAACAGGGAGGGATCGGTGAAAAACTGTTTTTT. Protein: CASNQQGGIGEKLFF. Drawing the rest from reference TRBV14 and TRBJ1-4, the complete variable domain is EAGVTQFPSHSVIEKGQTVTLRCDPISGHDNLYWYRRVMGKEIKFLLHFVKESKQDESGMPNNRFLAERTGGTYSTLKVQPAELEDSGVYFCASNQQGGIGEKLFFGSGTQLSVL.

The table lists this clone with a few counts. The chain links TRBV4-3 to TRBJ1-1; D may be TRBD1 (6 bases). CDR1 and CDR2 from the germline V gene are LGHNA and YSLEER. The germline V and J ends were trimmed by 5 bases and 0 bases, with 19 bases remaining between them. The length of the CDR3 is 17 residues. The CDR3 nucleotides are TGCGCCAGCAGCGAGGGGGGGGCGGGATCGGTGAACACTGAAGCTTTCTTT. This gives the protein CASSEGGAGSVNTEAFF.

CDR3 sequence (DNA): TGTGCCAGCAGCTTAGCGCGGGGGGAGAAGCGCGTGCAGTACTTC. Amino acids: CASSLARGEKRVQYF. The chain is built from TRBV7-2 and TRBJ2-7, with 8 bases aligning to TRBD2. Germline CDR1 SGHTA, CDR2 FQGNSA. The CDR3 length is 15 residues. J lost 9 bases, V lost 0 bases, and 10 bases had no gene match. Supplemented by reference TRBV7-2 and TRBJ2-7, the full variable domain reads GAGVSQSPSNKVTEKGKDVELRCDPISGHTALYWYRQSLGQGLEFLIYFQGNSAPDKSGLPSDRFSAERTGGSVSTLTIQRTQQEDSAVYLCASSLARGEKRVQYFGPGTRLTVT.

This chain uses TRBV19 with TRBJ1-5; no clear D gene. V was pared by 10 bases and J by 7 bases, with 17 bases between. Per germline, CDR1 LNHDA and CDR2 SQIVND (reference sequence). The CDR3 sequence is 13 residues long. CDR3 in DNA: TGTGCCACTTCCTGGCAAGGGAGCCAGCCCCAGCATTTT. Protein: CATSWQGSQPQHF.

The V and J genes are TRBV3-1 (or the pseudogene TRBV3-2) and TRBJ1-1, with 7 bases fitting TRBD1. There are 14 residues in the CDR3. The germline gives CDR1 LGHDT, CDR2 YNNKEL (reference sequence). Trimming cost V 4 bases and J 1 base; bases outside gene matches: 3. The CDR3 coding sequence is TGTGCCAGCAGCCCCTGGACAGGGAACACTGAAGCTTTCTTT. Translated, it gives CASSPWTGNTEAFF.

The table lists this clone with a count of one. The chain employs TRBV6-5 and TRBJ2-2, with 8 bases lining up with TRBD2. V shed 7 bases, J shed 5 bases, and the junction held 6 bases outside the gene matches. The CDR3 is 14 residues long. Germline loops: CDR1 MNHEY, CDR2 SVGAGI. The CDR3 coding sequence is TGTGCCAGCAACATAGCGGGGCGGACCGGGGAGCTGTTTTTT. This codes for CASNIAGRTGELFF.

The rearrangement joins TRBV6-2 or TRBV6-3 to TRBJ1-2; no definite D call. The CDR3 covers 12 residues. With 3 bases removed from V and 6 bases from J, the gap between germline ends came to 8 bases. Germline V lookup: CDR1 MNHEY, CDR2 SVGEGT. The CDR3 nucleotides are TGTGCCAGCAGTTATGTCAGGAATGGCTACACCTTC. Translating gives CASSYVRNGYTF.

This chain uses TRBV28 with TRBJ1-5; 7 positions match TRBD1. Germline lookup yields CDR1 MDHEN and CDR2 SYDVKM. The CDR3 covers 16 residues. After removal of 6 bases from V and 6 bases from J, the junction contained 14 bases not matched to a gene. CDR3 amino acids: CASSPRQGKTGQPQHF. CDR3 nucleotides: TGTGCCAGCAGCCCCCGACAGGGTAAGACTGGTCAGCCCCAGCATTTT.